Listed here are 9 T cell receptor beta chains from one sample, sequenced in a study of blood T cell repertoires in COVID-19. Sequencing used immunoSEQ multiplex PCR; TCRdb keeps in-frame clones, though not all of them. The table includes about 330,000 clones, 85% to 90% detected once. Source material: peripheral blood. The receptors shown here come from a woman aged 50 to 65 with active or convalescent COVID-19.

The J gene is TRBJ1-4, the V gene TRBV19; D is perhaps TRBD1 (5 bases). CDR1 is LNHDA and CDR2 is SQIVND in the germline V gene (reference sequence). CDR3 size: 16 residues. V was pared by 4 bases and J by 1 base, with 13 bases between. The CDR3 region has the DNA TGTGCCAGTAGTACCGGCCGGGGGTTAACTAATGAAAAACTGTTTTTT. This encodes CASSTGRGLTNEKLFF.

CDR3 protein: CASIQDRAGTDTQYF. The CDR3 nucleotides are TGTGCCAGCATCCAGGACAGGGCGGGCACAGATACGCAGTATTTT. The chain employs TRBV2 and TRBJ2-3; 8 bases are shared with TRBD1. There are 15 residues in the CDR3. Germline-derived CDR1 and CDR2 are SNHLY and FYNNEI. With 7 bases clipped from V and 1 base from J, the junction kept 7 bases outside the gene matches. The complete variable domain, with remaining parts taken from reference TRBV2 and TRBJ2-3, reads EPEVTQTPSHQVTQMGQEVILRCVPISNHLYFYWYRQILGQKVEFLVSFYNNEISEKSEIFDDQFSVERPDGSNFTLKIRSTKLEDSAMYFCASIQDRAGTDTQYFGPGTRLTVL.

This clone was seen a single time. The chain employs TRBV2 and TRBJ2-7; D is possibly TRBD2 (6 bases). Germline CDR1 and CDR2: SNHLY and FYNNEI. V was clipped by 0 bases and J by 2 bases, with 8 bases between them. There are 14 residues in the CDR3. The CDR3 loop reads CASSEAGRTYEQYF. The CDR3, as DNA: TGTGCCAGCAGTGAAGCGGGGAGGACCTACGAGCAGTACTTC.

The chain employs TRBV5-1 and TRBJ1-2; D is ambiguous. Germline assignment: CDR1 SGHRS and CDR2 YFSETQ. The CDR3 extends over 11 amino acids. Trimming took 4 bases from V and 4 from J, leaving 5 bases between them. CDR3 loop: CASSDTYGYTF. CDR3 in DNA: TGCGCCAGCAGCGACACCTATGGCTACACCTTC. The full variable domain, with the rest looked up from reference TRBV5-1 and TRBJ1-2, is KAGVTQTPRYLIKTRGQQVTLSCSPISGHRSVSWYQQTPGQGLQFLFEYFSETQRNKGNFPGRFSGRQFSNSRSEMNVSTLELGDSALYLCASSDTYGYTFGSGTRLTVV.

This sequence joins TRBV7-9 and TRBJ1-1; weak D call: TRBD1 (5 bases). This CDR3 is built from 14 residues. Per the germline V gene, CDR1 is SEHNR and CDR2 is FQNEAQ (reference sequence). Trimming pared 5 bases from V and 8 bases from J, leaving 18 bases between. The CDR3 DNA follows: TGTGCCAGCAGCCCCCGGCCAGGGAGGTCAGAAGCTTTCTTT. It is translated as CASSPRPGRSEAFF. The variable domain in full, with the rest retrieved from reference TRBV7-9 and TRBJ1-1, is DTGVSQNPRHKITKRGQNVTFRCDPISEHNRLYWYRQTLGQGPEFLTYFQNEAQLEKSRLLSDRFSAERPKGSFSTLEIQRTEQGDSAMYLCASSPRPGRSEAFFGQGTRLTVV.

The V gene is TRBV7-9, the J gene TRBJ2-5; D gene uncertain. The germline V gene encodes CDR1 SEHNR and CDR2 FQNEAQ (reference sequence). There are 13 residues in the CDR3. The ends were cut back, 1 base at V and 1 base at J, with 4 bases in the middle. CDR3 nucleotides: TGTGCCAGCAGCTTAGGCGTCCAAGAGACCCAGTACTTC. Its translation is CASSLGVQETQYF. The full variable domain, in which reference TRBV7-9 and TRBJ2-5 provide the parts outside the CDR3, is DTGVSQNPRHKITKRGQNVTFRCDPISEHNRLYWYRQTLGQGPEFLTYFQNEAQLEKSRLLSDRFSAERPKGSFSTLEIQRTEQGDSAMYLCASSLGVQETQYFGPGTRLLVL.

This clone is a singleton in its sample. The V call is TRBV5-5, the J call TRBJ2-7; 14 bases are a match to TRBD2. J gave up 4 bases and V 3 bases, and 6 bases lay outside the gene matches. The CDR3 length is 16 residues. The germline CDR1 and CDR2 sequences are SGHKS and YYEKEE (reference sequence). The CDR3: CASSSGLAGVIYEQYF. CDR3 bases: TGTGCCAGCAGCTCGGGACTAGCGGGAGTCATTTACGAGCAGTACTTC.

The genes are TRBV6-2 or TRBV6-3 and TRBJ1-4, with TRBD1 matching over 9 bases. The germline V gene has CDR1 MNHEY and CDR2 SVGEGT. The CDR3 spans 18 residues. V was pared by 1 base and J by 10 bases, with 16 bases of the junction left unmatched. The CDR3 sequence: CASSYFGLPGQGFGKLFF. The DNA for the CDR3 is TGTGCCAGCAGTTACTTCGGTCTCCCGGGACAGGGATTTGGAAAACTGTTTTTT.

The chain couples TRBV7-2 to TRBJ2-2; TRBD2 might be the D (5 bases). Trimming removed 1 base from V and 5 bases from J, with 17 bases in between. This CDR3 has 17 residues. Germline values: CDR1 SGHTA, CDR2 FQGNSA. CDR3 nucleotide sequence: TGTGCCAGCAGCTTAGTACGATTATCGAGGGAGACCGGGGAGCTGTTTTTT. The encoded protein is CASSLVRLSRETGELFF. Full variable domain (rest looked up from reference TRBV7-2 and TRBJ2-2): GAGVSQSPSNKVTEKGKDVELRCDPISGHTALYWYRQSLGQGLEFLIYFQGNSAPDKSGLPSDRFSAERTGGSVSTLTIQRTQQEDSAVYLCASSLVRLSRETGELFFGEGSRLTVL.